This T cell receptor beta chain was obtained from a study of cytomegalovirus exposure and HLA in healthy donors. Study-wide results and caveats: Confirmation was obtained in vitro that a few CMV-associated chains are specific for CMV antigens. A later analysis found first-cohort TCR clusters tended to co-occur in the 100 to 150 validation repertoires. It was 150 or so TCR beta chains that were listed as cytomegalovirus-associated.

Clones were read by immunoSEQ multiplex PCR, and TCRdb kept only the in-frame ones, dropping some. The table shows some 250,000 clones, with around 89% occurring only once. The approximately 130-subject validation cohort, separate from the roughly 700-subject first cohort, included the donors. About this clone itself: The antigen is unknown.

This CDR3 comprises 17 residues. Germline CDR1 MGHDK, CDR2 SYGVNS. J gave up 2 bases and V 4 bases, and 5 bases lay outside the gene matches. Input material: PBMCs. The source of this sequence is a woman between 18 and 29 years old in good health and CMV-seronegative. This chain connects TRBV25-1 to TRBJ2-6, with 10 bases aligning to TRBD1. In DNA, the CDR3 is TGTGCCAGCAGTGTCCGACAGGGGGCGGCTGGGGCCAACGTCCTGACTTTC. The encoded protein is CASSVRQGAAGANVLTF.